This T cell receptor beta chain was observed in a study of blood T cell repertoires in COVID-19. In the study overall: COVID-19 samples collected from the United States, Italy and Spain covered acute and convalescent phases. T cells, B-cell-depleted T cells, or PBMCs supplied cDNA or gDNA.

The authors' processing: Estimated nucleated cell counts came from reference gene primer amplification. Assay: immunoSEQ multiplex PCR; the TCRdb copy retains only in-frame clones and omits some. That table gives V, J and clone size, and the DNA gave D and trimming. The sample lists 100,000 or so clones; 70% to 90% were seen once. V lost 6 bases to trimming and J lost 3 bases, with 15 bases between them. This CDR3 contains 14 residues. From germline, CDR1 is LNHDA and CDR2 SQIVND (reference sequence). The sample consisted of peripheral blood. The TCR sequence derives from a man aged 55 to 69 with acute or convalescent COVID-19. The chain recombines TRBV19 with TRBJ2-7, with a tentative D call TRBD2 (5 bases). The CDR3: CASSSSSGYYEQYF. The CDR3 DNA follows: TGTGCCAGTAGCAGCTCCTCGGGATACTACGAGCAGTACTTC.